The subject of this entry is one TCR beta chain. What it binds is not known. These data come from a study of shared clonotypes between healthy human individuals. Whole-study findings and limits: Sampling used blood alone; tissue repertoires probably differ.

Generated by immunoSEQ multiplex PCR, the TCRdb table keeps only in-frame clones and is missing some. The sample holds hundreds of thousands of clones; roughly four fifths are singletons and the top ten take over 10%. The sample consisted of PBMCs. The receptor's source is a woman in her 40s in good health. Some clones in this sample may be carry-over from other donors' samples.

The CDR3 protein is CASSFILGLAGVGETQYF. CDR3 nucleotides: TGTGCCAGCAGTTTTATCTTGGGACTAGCGGGAGTAGGAGAGACCCAGTACTTC. The chain joins TRBV28 to TRBJ2-5; 14 bases line up with TRBD2. Trimming cost V 3 bases and J 4 bases; bases outside gene matches: 10. CDR3 length: 18 residues. CDR1 is MDHEN and CDR2 is SYDVKM in the germline V gene.